This TCR beta chain was captured in a study of technical replicates of blood from a few donors. CDR1 MGHRA and CDR2 YSYEKL come from the germline V gene. The CDR3 covers 20 residues. V lost 1 base, J lost 1 base, and 24 bases lay in between. The assay was immunoSEQ multiplex PCR, and TCRdb's table has in-frame clones only and misses some. Here the sample spans fewer than 65,000 clones, just under 90% being singletons. The receptor was isolated from a human donor in good health. Some clones in this sample may be carry-over from other donors' samples. The sequenced sample consisted of PBMCs. The V and J genes are TRBV4-1 and TRBJ2-3, with D maybe TRBD2 (5 bases). The CDR3 is CASSQGPALGGLTRTDTQYF. As DNA, the CDR3 is TGCGCCAGCAGCCAAGGCCCTGCCTTGGGCGGGCTAACTCGCACAGATACGCAGTATTTT.